This is a list of T cell receptor beta chains from one sample in a study of blood T cells in healthy people across ages. TCRdb used MiXCR to reprocess the 5' RACE reads, holding one entry per CDR3 protein. The sample includes 1,500,000 or so distinct CDR3 sequences, roughly 60% of them seen just once. Sequencing was done on a sample of blood. Receptors were obtained from a man aged 18-30 years in good health. Each CDR3 is given with its conserved first and last residue. A D gene is named only where the DNA matches it firmly. Not all rows give a size; the values are once, few, many and, for expanded clones, a class.

cdr3_nt: TGTGCCAGCATCCTAGCGGGGGGTCAAGAGCAGTACTTC
cdr3_aa: CASILAGGQEQYF
cdr3_length: 13
clone_size: few
j_call: TRBJ2-5
v_call: TRBV7-2
d_call: TRBD2

cdr3_nt: TGTGCCAGCCGAAGGGGGAGGGCAGATGAGACCCAGTACTTC
cdr3_aa: CASRRGRADETQYF
cdr3_length: 14
clone_size: .
j_call: TRBJ2-5
v_call: TRBV9
d_call: .

cdr3_nt: TGTGCCAGCAGTTCCGGGGACGGCTACGAGCAGTACTTC
cdr3_aa: CASSSGDGYEQYF
cdr3_length: 13
clone_size: few
j_call: TRBJ2-7
v_call: TRBV28
d_call: .

cdr3_nt: TGCAGCGGGACCGGGACTAGCGGGGAACATGAGCAGTTCTTC
cdr3_aa: CSGTGTSGEHEQFF
cdr3_length: 14
clone_size: few
j_call: TRBJ2-1
v_call: TRBV29-1
d_call: TRBD2

cdr3_nt: TGTGCCAGCAGCTCGTTTTCTGGAGAAGCTTTCTTT
cdr3_aa: CASSSFSGEAFF
cdr3_length: 12
clone_size: .
j_call: TRBJ1-1
v_call: TRBV5-6
d_call: .

cdr3_nt: TGCAGCGCCGGGGGTGGGGGCTCTGAGCAGTTCTTC
cdr3_aa: CSAGGGGSEQFF
cdr3_length: 12
clone_size: .
j_call: TRBJ2-1
v_call: TRBV29-1
d_call: .

cdr3_nt: TGCAGCGTGGACGGGACTCTCGGCGGGGAGCAGTACTTC
cdr3_aa: CSVDGTLGGEQYF
cdr3_length: 13
clone_size: few
j_call: TRBJ2-7
v_call: TRBV29-1
d_call: .

cdr3_nt: TGTGCCAGCAGTGAACGCGGTGGAGGAAATAATTCACCCCTCCACTTT
cdr3_aa: CASSERGGGNNSPLHF
cdr3_length: 16
clone_size: few
j_call: TRBJ1-6
v_call: TRBV2
d_call: .

cdr3_nt: TGTGCCAGTAGATTCCAGGACAGGGACACCGGGGAGCTGTTTTTT
cdr3_aa: CASRFQDRDTGELFF
cdr3_length: 15
clone_size: .
j_call: TRBJ2-2
v_call: TRBV19
d_call: TRBD1

cdr3_nt: TGCAGCGTTGGTTCTGTCAAGAAGGGTAGATACGAGCAGTACTTC
cdr3_aa: CSVGSVKKGRYEQYF
cdr3_length: 15
clone_size: .
j_call: TRBJ2-7
v_call: TRBV29-1
d_call: .

cdr3_nt: TGTGCCAGCAGCCAAACAGGACGGAGGACAAATGGCTACACCTTC
cdr3_aa: CASSQTGRRTNGYTF
cdr3_length: 15
clone_size: .
j_call: TRBJ1-2
v_call: TRBV7-9
d_call: .

cdr3_nt: TGTGCCAGCTCAACACAAACGGGGTACGAGCAGTACTTC
cdr3_aa: CASSTQTGYEQYF
cdr3_length: 13
clone_size: .
j_call: TRBJ2-7
v_call: TRBV18
d_call: .

cdr3_nt: TGCGGCGTTGAATCGGAAAACACTATTCCGGAGACCCAGTACTTC
cdr3_aa: CGVESENTIPETQYF
cdr3_length: 15
clone_size: .
j_call: TRBJ2-5
v_call: TRBV29-1
d_call: .

cdr3_nt: TGTGCCAGCAGTACAGGGCCCTCAAGCTCCTACGAGCAGTACTTC
cdr3_aa: CASSTGPSSSYEQYF
cdr3_length: 15
clone_size: .
j_call: TRBJ2-7
v_call: TRBV12-3/TRBV12-4
d_call: .

cdr3_nt: TGCGCCAGCAGCCCCTATGGGGACTACACTGAAGCTTTCTTT
cdr3_aa: CASSPYGDYTEAFF
cdr3_length: 14
clone_size: few
j_call: TRBJ1-1
v_call: TRBV5-1
d_call: .

cdr3_nt: TGCGCCACAAAGGGAGCGGGTACGCAGTATTTT
cdr3_aa: CATKGAGTQYF
cdr3_length: 11
clone_size: .
j_call: TRBJ2-3
v_call: TRBV4-1
d_call: .

cdr3_nt: TGTGCCATCAGTGAGATCGGGGCTTTGCCGTGGGACAGGGGTCCCTACGAGCAGTACTTC
cdr3_aa: CAISEIGALPWDRGPYEQYF
cdr3_length: 20
clone_size: .
j_call: TRBJ2-7
v_call: TRBV10-3
d_call: TRBD1

cdr3_nt: TGCGCCAGCGGAGCGGATCTCTCCTACGAGCAGTACTTC
cdr3_aa: CASGADLSYEQYF
cdr3_length: 13
clone_size: .
j_call: TRBJ2-7
v_call: TRBV5-1
d_call: .

cdr3_nt: TGTGCCAGCAGTTACTCGATTCAGGGATTGAATGAGCAGTTCTATGGCTACACCTTC
cdr3_aa: CASSYSIQGLNEQFYGYTF
cdr3_length: 19
clone_size: .
j_call: TRBJ1-2
v_call: TRBV6-2/TRBV6-3
d_call: .

cdr3_nt: TGTGCCAGCAGCCACGGGTGGTCTAACACTGAAGCTTTCTTT
cdr3_aa: CASSHGWSNTEAFF
cdr3_length: 14
clone_size: .
j_call: TRBJ1-1
v_call: TRBV3-1
d_call: .

cdr3_nt: TGCAGTGCTAGAGGCCCAGAAGGTTCACCCCTCCACTTT
cdr3_aa: CSARGPEGSPLHF
cdr3_length: 13
clone_size: few
j_call: TRBJ1-6
v_call: TRBV20-1
d_call: .

cdr3_nt: TGTGCCAGCTTGTCTCGGGAGGGTCAAGAGACCCAGTACTTC
cdr3_aa: CASLSREGQETQYF
cdr3_length: 14
clone_size: few
j_call: TRBJ2-5
v_call: TRBV27
d_call: TRBD2

cdr3_nt: TGCAGTGCCACAGGACTAGACAACACAGATACGCAGTATTTT
cdr3_aa: CSATGLDNTDTQYF
cdr3_length: 14
clone_size: .
j_call: TRBJ2-3
v_call: TRBV20-1
d_call: TRBD2

cdr3_nt: TGTGCCAGCAGCTTGGTACTTCGGGCGTACGAGCAGTACTTC
cdr3_aa: CASSLVLRAYEQYF
cdr3_length: 14
clone_size: few
j_call: TRBJ2-7
v_call: TRBV5-5
d_call: .

cdr3_nt: TGTGCCAGCAGGTGGGACCCCGGGGAAGACACCGGGGAGCTGTTTTTT
cdr3_aa: CASRWDPGEDTGELFF
cdr3_length: 16
clone_size: .
j_call: TRBJ2-2
v_call: TRBV6-2/TRBV6-3
d_call: .

cdr3_nt: TGCAGTGCTAGAGAGGGGGTCGGCGAGCAGTACTTC
cdr3_aa: CSAREGVGEQYF
cdr3_length: 12
clone_size: .
j_call: TRBJ2-7
v_call: TRBV29-1
d_call: .

cdr3_nt: TGTGCCAGCAGTTTTATTCCGGGACAGATCATCTACGAGCAGTACTTC
cdr3_aa: CASSFIPGQIIYEQYF
cdr3_length: 16
clone_size: .
j_call: TRBJ2-7
v_call: TRBV27
d_call: TRBD1

cdr3_nt: TGCGCCAGCTCTCCCGGTCGGGGGGGTTACGAGCAGTACTTC
cdr3_aa: CASSPGRGGYEQYF
cdr3_length: 14
clone_size: few
j_call: TRBJ2-7
v_call: TRBV4-3
d_call: TRBD2

cdr3_nt: TGTGCCAGGCCGGGGAGCTCCTACGAGCAGTACTTC
cdr3_aa: CARPGSSYEQYF
cdr3_length: 12
clone_size: .
j_call: TRBJ2-7
v_call: TRBV9
d_call: .

cdr3_nt: TGCAGCGTTGAACAAGGGAACTCCTACAATGAGCAGTTCTTC
cdr3_aa: CSVEQGNSYNEQFF
cdr3_length: 14
clone_size: .
j_call: TRBJ2-1
v_call: TRBV29-1
d_call: .

cdr3_nt: TGTGCCAGCAGTCCCTGGGACAGGGGGGATTCACCCCTCCACTTT
cdr3_aa: CASSPWDRGDSPLHF
cdr3_length: 15
clone_size: once
j_call: TRBJ1-6
v_call: TRBV27
d_call: TRBD1

cdr3_nt: TGTGCCAGCAGCTTAGATGGGGGACGACGCGATGGCTACACCTTC
cdr3_aa: CASSLDGGRRDGYTF
cdr3_length: 15
clone_size: few
j_call: TRBJ1-2
v_call: TRBV7-2
d_call: .

cdr3_nt: TGTGCCAGCAGCTTATCTACAGGGCTGGACCGCTACGAGCAGTACTTC
cdr3_aa: CASSLSTGLDRYEQYF
cdr3_length: 16
clone_size: few
j_call: TRBJ2-7
v_call: TRBV7-9
d_call: .

cdr3_nt: TGCAGTGCTAGAGATCGCTCCGGGACAGGGGATGAAAAACTGTTTTTT
cdr3_aa: CSARDRSGTGDEKLFF
cdr3_length: 16
clone_size: few
j_call: TRBJ1-4
v_call: TRBV20-1
d_call: TRBD1

cdr3_nt: TGCAGTGCTAGCCCGACTAGCGGGAGAACCTACGAGCAGTACTTC
cdr3_aa: CSASPTSGRTYEQYF
cdr3_length: 15
clone_size: .
j_call: TRBJ2-7
v_call: TRBV20-1
d_call: TRBD2